A selection of T cell receptor beta chains follows, all from one sample in a study of OX40 agonist ivuxolimab in advanced cancers. Sequencing was performed with immunoSEQ multiplex PCR; in TCRdb, only in-frame clones are kept and a portion is missing. The table has about 77,000 clones, around 88% seen once. Source: CD4+ or CD8+ T cells sorted from blood, taken in a trial of the OX40 agonist ivuxolimab. Receptor source: an adult with an advanced solid tumor such as melanoma, head and neck, liver or kidney cancer. CDR3s include the opening cysteine and the closing phenylalanine or tryptophan. Each record gives: V gene, J gene, D gene, clone size, CDR3 DNA, CDR3 protein. The D gene is left open where the match is weak. A row's size may be missing; if present it is once, few, many or a size class.

V gene: TRBV28
J gene: TRBJ1-2
D gene: TRBD1
clone size: once
CDR3 DNA: TGTGCCAGCAGTTTAAGGACAGGGCTGGGAGGCTACACCTTC
CDR3 protein: CASSLRTGLGGYTF

V gene: TRBV19
J gene: TRBJ1-4
D gene: -
clone size: -
CDR3 DNA: TGTGCCAGTAGAACAGGGACTGAAAAACTGTTTTTT
CDR3 protein: CASRTGTEKLFF

V gene: TRBV19
J gene: TRBJ1-5
D gene: TRBD1
clone size: -
CDR3 DNA: TGTGCCAGTAGTATAGACGGGACAGGGGTCGGTCAGCCCCAGCATTTT
CDR3 protein: CASSIDGTGVGQPQHF

V gene: TRBV19
J gene: TRBJ1-5
D gene: TRBD1
clone size: -
CDR3 DNA: TGTGCCAGTAGTCCGGGACAGGGCAATCAGCCCCAGCATTTT
CDR3 protein: CASSPGQGNQPQHF

V gene: TRBV18
J gene: TRBJ2-5
D gene: -
clone size: -
CDR3 DNA: TGTGCCAGCTCACCACCCGGCCTGGAGGAGACCCAGTACTTC
CDR3 protein: CASSPPGLEETQYF

V gene: TRBV4-3
J gene: TRBJ2-7
D gene: TRBD2
clone size: -
CDR3 DNA: TGCGCCAGCAGCCAAGATATGACTAGCGGGTACGAGCAGTACTTC
CDR3 protein: CASSQDMTSGYEQYF

V gene: TRBV14
J gene: TRBJ1-5
D gene: -
clone size: few
CDR3 DNA: TGTGCCAGCAGTGACGGAGTCTCTCAGCCCCAGCATTTT
CDR3 protein: CASSDGVSQPQHF

V gene: TRBV7-8
J gene: TRBJ2-3
D gene: TRBD2
clone size: -
CDR3 DNA: TGTGCCAGCAGCTCGGGACTAGCGGGGGGGGGCACAGATACGCAGTATTTT
CDR3 protein: CASSSGLAGGGTDTQYF

V gene: TRBV11-2
J gene: TRBJ2-7
D gene: -
clone size: -
CDR3 DNA: TGTGCCAGCAGCCTTGGGGCCGAGTTGTTCTACGAGCAGTACTTC
CDR3 protein: CASSLGAELFYEQYF

V gene: TRBV5-1
J gene: TRBJ1-2
D gene: -
clone size: -
CDR3 DNA: TGCGCCAGCAGCTTGGCCGGAGCTAACTATGGCTACACCTTC
CDR3 protein: CASSLAGANYGYTF

V gene: TRBV5-1
J gene: TRBJ2-6
D gene: -
clone size: -
CDR3 DNA: TGCGCCAGCAGCTTGGGTTCCGGGGCCAACGTCCTGACTTTC
CDR3 protein: CASSLGSGANVLTF

V gene: TRBV5-6
J gene: TRBJ2-2
D gene: -
clone size: -
CDR3 DNA: TGTGCCAGCAGCTTGGGGTTAACAGGGAACACCGGGGAGCTGTTTTTT
CDR3 protein: CASSLGLTGNTGELFF

V gene: TRBV27
J gene: TRBJ1-4
D gene: -
clone size: -
CDR3 DNA: TGTGCCAGCAGTTTATCAATGGGGGACCCTGAAAAACTGTTTTTT
CDR3 protein: CASSLSMGDPEKLFF

V gene: TRBV5-6
J gene: TRBJ2-3
D gene: -
clone size: -
CDR3 DNA: TGTGCCAGCCTGGGCGCGGATACGCAGTATTTT
CDR3 protein: CASLGADTQYF

V gene: TRBV28
J gene: TRBJ2-7
D gene: TRBD1
clone size: -
CDR3 DNA: TGTGCCAGCAGTACTCTGACAGGGGTCGCCTACGAGCAGTACTTC
CDR3 protein: CASSTLTGVAYEQYF

V gene: TRBV5-6
J gene: TRBJ2-7
D gene: -
clone size: -
CDR3 DNA: TGTGCCAGCAGCCGGGGGTCCAGACCATCCCCAAGCTCCTACGAGCAGTACTTC
CDR3 protein: CASSRGSRPSPSSYEQYF

V gene: TRBV19
J gene: TRBJ1-1
D gene: TRBD1
clone size: -
CDR3 DNA: TGTGCCAGTAGCGAGGACAGGGAAGCTTTCTTT
CDR3 protein: CASSEDREAFF

V gene: TRBV20-1
J gene: TRBJ2-5
D gene: -
clone size: -
CDR3 DNA: TGCAGTGTAGTTCCGGGAGAGACCCAGTACTTC
CDR3 protein: CSVVPGETQYF

V gene: TRBV5-6
J gene: TRBJ2-1
D gene: TRBD1
clone size: -
CDR3 DNA: TGTGCCAGCAGCTCGCTACTTGGGACAGGGGTTTCCTACAATGAGCAGTTCTTC
CDR3 protein: CASSSLLGTGVSYNEQFF

V gene: TRBV7-9
J gene: TRBJ2-5
D gene: TRBD1
clone size: -
CDR3 DNA: TGTGCCAGCAGGGACAGGGCCGGGGAGACCCAGTACTTC
CDR3 protein: CASRDRAGETQYF

V gene: TRBV19
J gene: TRBJ2-1
D gene: TRBD2
clone size: -
CDR3 DNA: TGTGCCAGTAGTCAGGGACTAAATCTGTTCTTC
CDR3 protein: CASSQGLNLFF